This T cell receptor (beta chain) was documented in a study of blood T cell repertoires in COVID-19. Study-wide background: Whether acute or convalescent, the COVID-19 samples came from the United States, Italy and Spain.

Under the authors' procedure: From reference gene primer amplification, estimates of nucleated cell counts were derived. Sequencing used immunoSEQ multiplex PCR; TCRdb keeps in-frame clones, though not all of them. The V and J calls and clone size were taken over from that table, and D and trimming were inferred from the DNA. The table has about 220,000 clones, approximately 90% seen once. Sequenced input: PBMCs or T cells enriched from blood (not recorded which). This receptor was identified in a woman between 18 and 30 years old in a cohort exposed to, infected with or recovered from COVID-19 (not recorded which).

This CDR3 reads CASSFGGRRNTIYF. The CDR3 coding sequence is TGTGCCAGCAGCTTCGGGGGGCGCAGAAACACCATATATTTT. This rearrangement joins TRBV7-8 to TRBJ1-3; D possibly corresponds to TRBD1 (6 bases). CDR1 and CDR2 (germline): SGHVS, FQNEAQ. Trimming pared 3 bases from V and 5 bases from J, leaving 11 bases between. CDR3 length: 14 residues.